The 15 T cell receptor beta chains below come from one sample, sequenced in a study of early T cells in non-severe SARS-CoV-2 infection. TCRdb re-called the 5' RACE reads with MiXCR, one entry per CDR3 protein. The sample lists tens of thousands of distinct CDR3 sequences, about 4.5% occurring once. Sequencing used whole blood. Receptors were obtained from an adult who was a healthcare worker with PCR-confirmed SARS-CoV-2 infection or an uninfected control (not recorded which).

This clonotype has a count of ten or more. The V and J genes are TRBV5-6 and TRBJ2-6; weak D call: TRBD2 (5 bases). The V and J ends lost 0 bases and 2 bases respectively, with 15 bases between them. Per germline, CDR1 SGHDT and CDR2 YYEEEE. The CDR3 covers 18 residues. This CDR3 is CASSLGRVRFPGANVLTF. The CDR3 bases are TGTGCCAGCAGCTTGGGGCGGGTAAGGTTCCCTGGGGCCAACGTCCTGACTTTC. The entire variable domain, with the rest obtained from reference TRBV5-6 and TRBJ2-6, is as follows: DAGVTQSPTHLIKTRGQQVTLRCSPKSGHDTVSWYQQALGQGPQFIFQYYEEEERQRGNFPDRFSGHQFPNYSSELNVNALLLGDSALYLCASSLGRVRFPGANVLTFGAGSRLTVL.

This clonotype has a count of ten or more. The gene calls are TRBV7-9 and TRBJ2-7; D gene unclear. The CDR3 runs to 14 residues. Trimming removed 5 bases from V and 3 bases from J, with 14 bases in between. From germline, CDR1 is SEHNR and CDR2 FQNEAQ (reference sequence). In nucleotides, the CDR3 is TGTGCCAGCAGCCCACCCCTGGGATTCTACGAGCAGTACGTC. It is translated as CASSPPLGFYEQYV.

This clonotype occurred many times. V usage is TRBV20-1 and J usage is TRBJ2-1; D is unclear. V lost 2 bases to trimming and J lost 4 bases, with 6 bases between them. This CDR3 has 12 amino acids. The germline V gene has CDR1 DFQATT and CDR2 SNEGSKA (reference sequence). The CDR3 DNA is TGCAGTGCTAGACTCAAGTACAATGAGCAGTTCTTC. This gives the protein CSARLKYNEQFF.

The chain carries TRBV4-3 and TRBJ2-7, with D possibly being TRBD1 or TRBD2 (7 bases each). The CDR3 extends over 16 amino acids. Germline V gene data show CDR1 as LGHNA and CDR2 as YSLEER. The ends were cut back, 0 bases at V and 3 bases at J, with 15 bases in the middle. The CDR3 DNA sequence: TGCGCCAGCAGCCAAGATTATCCAGGGGGGGGCTACGAGCAGTACTTC. The encoded protein is CASSQDYPGGGYEQYF.

This clonotype was observed a handful of times. The chain has TRBV7-9 and TRBJ2-3; 9 nucleotides line up with TRBD2. Germline V gene data show CDR1 as SEHNR and CDR2 as FQNEAQ (reference sequence). V dropped 0 bases and J dropped 2; count of bases not matched to a gene: 3. CDR3 length equals 16 residues. The CDR3 loop reads CASSLATSGLTDTQYF. The CDR3 DNA follows: TGTGCCAGCAGCTTAGCGACTAGCGGCCTCACAGATACGCAGTATTTT. The whole variable domain, remainder taken from reference TRBV7-9 and TRBJ2-3, is DTGVSQNPRHKITKRGQNVTFRCDPISEHNRLYWYRQTLGQGPEFLTYFQNEAQLEKSRLLSDRFSAERPKGSFSTLEIQRTEQGDSAMYLCASSLATSGLTDTQYFGPGTRLTVL.

There are many counts of this clonotype. The chain couples TRBV9 to TRBJ2-7; 8 bases line up with TRBD2. The germline gives CDR1 SGDLS, CDR2 YYNGEE. The CDR3 covers 16 residues. The ends lost 1 base at V and 4 bases at J; junction bases unmatched: 10. The CDR3 coding sequence is TGTGCCAGCAGCGTACGTTTTAGCGGGGAACCGTACGAGCAGTACGTC. Its translation is CASSVRFSGEPYEQYV.

This clonotype appeared many times. The chain employs TRBV12-3 or TRBV12-4 and TRBJ2-1, with D possibly called TRBD1 or TRBD2 (6 bases each). The CDR3 covers 18 residues. The ends were cut back, 3 bases at V and 2 bases at J, with 20 bases in the middle. CDR3 loop: CASSFYLFGGDTYNEQFF. The CDR3 nucleotides read TGTGCCAGCAGTTTTTATCTTTTTGGAGGGGACACCTACAATGAGCAGTTCTTC.

This clonotype was counted at least ten times. The rearrangement uses TRBV9 and TRBJ2-1; D not certain. CDR1 and CDR2 from the germline V gene are SGDLS and YYNGEE. Trimming shortened V by 4 bases and J by 8 bases, and 13 bases separated the two germline ends. The CDR3 has 13 amino acids. The chain's CDR3 is CASSSKGIYEQFF. The CDR3 nucleotides are TGTGCCAGCAGCTCAAAGGGCATATATGAGCAGTTCTTC.

This clonotype was seen repeatedly, ten times or more. J is TRBJ2-5 and V is TRBV20-1; 8 nucleotides align to TRBD2. V lost 0 bases and J lost 5; bases outside the gene matches: 5. Per germline, CDR1 DFQATT and CDR2 SNEGSKA (reference sequence). The length of the CDR3 is 14 residues. CDR3 sequence: CSARDRGGMETQYF. The CDR3 nucleotides read TGCAGTGCTAGAGATCGGGGGGGGATGGAGACCCAGTACTTC.

Ten or more counts support this clonotype. The V call is TRBV6-5, the J call TRBJ2-3; the D is unclear. Looked up from germline, CDR1 is MNHEY and CDR2 is SVGAGI. Trimming shortened V by 4 bases and J by 2 bases, and 7 bases separated the two germline ends. CDR3 length equals 13 residues. This chain's CDR3 is CASSLVATDTQYF. The CDR3 nucleotides are TGTGCCAGCAGTTTGGTAGCCACAGATACGCAGTATTTT.

This clonotype was seen ten or more times. The chain is built from TRBV11-2 and TRBJ2-5; TRBD2 might be the D (6 bases). The CDR3 covers 15 residues. Deletions cut 7 bases from V and 7 bases from J, with 22 bases between. The germline V gene encodes CDR1 SGHAT and CDR2 FQNNGV. DNA for the CDR3: TGTGCCAGCACCTCCACACCCAATACCGGGGGGACCCAGTACTTC. Its protein product is CASTSTPNTGGTQYF.

This clonotype has ten or more counts. The chain has TRBV3-1 and TRBJ1-2; the D gene is possibly TRBD1 (5 bases). This CDR3 is 15 amino acids long. Between the trimmed V and J ends, which lost 3 bases and 0 bases, there was a span of 11 bases. Germline V lookup: CDR1 LGHDT, CDR2 YNNKEL (reference sequence). The CDR3 coding sequence is TGTGCCAGCAGCCAGCGCGGGGCGGCTAACTATGGCTACACCTTC. Its translation: CASSQRGAANYGYTF.

The sample holds many counts of this clonotype. The chain is built from TRBV21-1 and TRBJ2-7; the listed D gene, TRBD2, was not tested against the DNA. TRBV21-1 is given as a pseudogene. The CDR3 runs 19 residues. In DNA, the CDR3 is TGTGCCAGCAGCAAGATCCTACCCATCAGCGGGAGGCGGGCCTACGAGCAGTACGTC. Encoded protein: CASSKILPISGRRAYEQYV.

At least ten counts were recorded for this clonotype. V and J are TRBV14 and TRBJ2-3; 11 nucleotides agree with TRBD2. Germline V lookup: CDR1 SGHDN, CDR2 FVKESK. This CDR3 spans 15 amino acids. V gave up 4 bases and J gave up 0 bases; unmatched junction bases: 0. The CDR3 spells CASSRTSGSTDTQYF. Here the CDR3 DNA reads TGTGCCAGCAGCCGGACTAGCGGGAGCACAGATACGCAGTATTTT.

This clonotype showed up many times. The chain couples TRBV4-2 to TRBJ2-1, with 11 bases identical to TRBD2. The CDR3 has 16 residues. V shed 4 bases, J shed 6 bases, and the junction held 8 bases outside the gene matches. Germline V gene sequence: CDR1 LGHNA, CDR2 YNFKEQ. The CDR3 bases are TGTGCCAGCAGCCCGCTACTAGCGGGAGCTTTCAATGAGCAGTTCTTC. It codes for CASSPLLAGAFNEQFF.